This is a list of T cell receptor beta chains from one sample in a study of cytomegalovirus exposure and HLA in healthy donors. Libraries were prepared by immunoSEQ multiplex PCR; TCRdb keeps only in-frame clonotypes and omits some of them. The sample holds over 120,000 clones; 80% are singletons and the top ten take 4.5%. Source material: PBMCs. These receptors were taken from a middle-aged man in good health and CMV-seronegative. Both conserved end residues are part of each CDR3. The order of the fields is J gene, V gene, CDR3 protein.

J: TRBJ2-5; V: TRBV7-2; CDR3: CASSRLVSQETQYF
J: TRBJ2-7; V: TRBV7-6; CDR3: CASSPRAGSSYEQYF
J: TRBJ1-3; V: TRBV5-6; CDR3: CASSLTETSGNTIYF
J: TRBJ1-4; V: TRBV11-2; CDR3: CASSSRGGTGRNEKLFF
J: TRBJ2-2; V: TRBV5-4; CDR3: CASSPRGGENTGELFF
J: TRBJ2-3; V: TRBV2; CDR3: CASKTGGGSPDTQYF
J: TRBJ1-5; V: TRBV4-1; CDR3: CASSAGTGASSNQPQHF
J: TRBJ1-1; V: TRBV5-3; CDR3: CARSLRGPNTEAFF
J: TRBJ2-3; V: TRBV19; CDR3: CASSILAGGRTDTQYF
J: TRBJ1-6; V: TRBV30; CDR3: CARRSGTGLYNSPLHF
J: TRBJ1-2; V: TRBV19; CDR3: CASTTGDYGYTF
J: TRBJ2-5; V: TRBV19; CDR3: CASSGLAGAELKKETQYF
J: TRBJ2-5; V: TRBV27; CDR3: CASSVGTSIPETQYF
J: TRBJ1-1; V: TRBV19; CDR3: CASSIVNRPNTEAFF
J: TRBJ2-7; V: TRBV9; CDR3: CASSVGSGGPLEQYF
J: TRBJ2-1; V: TRBV7-9; CDR3: CASSLPGLGGSDEQFF
J: TRBJ1-2; V: TRBV4-3; CDR3: CASSQTGLAGYGYTF
J: TRBJ1-3; V: TRBV7-2; CDR3: CASSLLGQLSGNTIYF
J: TRBJ1-1; V: TRBV6-5; CDR3: CASSRGNRGTEAFF
J: TRBJ2-3; V: TRBV6-1; CDR3: CASSEISGDTQYF
J: TRBJ2-3; V: TRBV6-4; CDR3: CASSDQGASDTQYF
J: TRBJ2-3; V: TRBV29-1; CDR3: CSVNPGADTQYF
J: .; V: TRBV6-5; CDR3: CASVDSPYEQYF
J: TRBJ1-1; V: TRBV7-9; CDR3: CASSLAEGGNTEAFF
J: TRBJ1-2; V: TRBV7-8; CDR3: CASSLQSAQTYGYTF